The entry below describes one TCR beta chain. What it binds is not known. TCRdb called the RT-PCR reads again in MiXCR, with one record for every CDR3 protein. The sample holds over 800,000 distinct CDR3 sequences, 21% seen once. These data come from a study of response to subunit inactivated influenza vaccine. Broader study findings: The authors put forward the suggestion that each seasonal influenza vaccination may bring in only a limited number of new T cells.

Between the trimmed V and J ends, which lost 0 bases and 5 bases, there was a span of 18 bases. The germline V gene has CDR1 MNHEY and CDR2 SVGEGT. CDR3 length: 17 residues. The sequence derives from a man aged 50 to 60 who received an inactivated influenza vaccine. V usage is TRBV6-2 or TRBV6-3 and J usage is TRBJ2-3; D possibly corresponds to TRBD1 (6 bases). Material: PBMCs from blood, obtained about 5 days after vaccination. CDR3 residues: CASSYSAQSGVVDTQYF. The CDR3 DNA reads TGTGCCAGCAGTTACTCGGCCCAGTCAGGGGTAGTAGATACGCAGTATTTT.